The 14 T cell receptor beta chains given below trace back to one sample, sequenced in a study of a mutant IDH1 vaccine in newly diagnosed glioma. Time point given: baseline, week 1 (first vaccination visit). Treatment here: pre-vaccination baseline after standard-of-care therapy. Assay used: immunoSEQ multiplex PCR; TCRdb lists only in-frame clones, some missing. The data show under 75,000 clones, more than 90% seen once. The sequencing here drew on PBMCs, taken from a glioma patient treated with radiotherapy, temozolomide or both. These receptors came from a middle-aged man with glioma.

V is TRBV9 and J is TRBJ1-1; no firm D call. The CDR3 spans 14 residues. The germline CDR1 and CDR2 sequences are SGDLS and YYNGEE. V lost 0 bases and J 4 bases, leaving 10 bases between the germline ends. The CDR3 region is CASSVGRGGTEAFF. The CDR3 coding sequence is TGTGCCAGCAGCGTAGGGCGGGGTGGCACTGAAGCTTTCTTT.

The chain joins TRBV9 to TRBJ1-5, with D perhaps TRBD1 (5 bases). Germline V gives CDR1 SGDLS, CDR2 YYNGEE. The CDR3 extends over 14 amino acids. V gave up 2 bases and J gave up 0 bases, with 6 bases separating them. CDR3 loop: CASSVTGSNQPQHF. The DNA of the CDR3 is TGTGCCAGCAGCGTTACAGGTAGCAATCAGCCCCAGCATTTT.

The chain links TRBV4-2 to TRBJ1-5; D is undetermined. This CDR3 is built from 14 residues. Trimming removed 3 bases from V and 5 bases from J, with 11 bases in between. Germline CDR1 LGHNA, CDR2 YNFKEQ. The CDR3 protein is CASSQSVGYQPQHF. DNA of the CDR3: TGTGCCAGCAGCCAGAGCGTGGGGTATCAGCCCCAGCATTTT.

The sample holds one count of this clone. The chain has TRBV6-5 and TRBJ1-2; D possibly corresponds to TRBD1 (5 bases). This CDR3 comprises 15 residues. The germline gives CDR1 MNHEY, CDR2 SVGAGI. Trimming shortened V by 2 bases and J by 4 bases, and 14 bases separated the two germline ends. CDR3 sequence: CASSYGRGVGYGYTF. In nucleotides, the CDR3 is TGTGCCAGCAGTTACGGACGAGGGGTGGGCTATGGCTACACCTTC.

The chain has TRBV5-5 and TRBJ2-3; D is ambiguous. CDR1 is SGHKS, CDR2 YYEKEE, per germline (reference sequence). V was cut by 4 bases and J by 4 bases, with 10 bases left in between. The length of the CDR3 is 13 residues. The CDR3 coding sequence is TGTGCCAGCAGCAAAGGGCATCCAGATACGCAGTATTTT. Amino acid sequence: CASSKGHPDTQYF.

This chain links TRBV18 with TRBJ2-1; perhaps D is TRBD1 or TRBD2 (5 bases each). Germline lookup yields CDR1 KGHSH and CDR2 LQKENI. The V end lost 2 bases, the J end lost 5 bases, and 16 bases lay between the germline ends. The CDR3 length is 16 residues. CDR3 residues: CASSPFIGARDNEQFF. CDR3 in DNA: TGTGCCAGCTCACCATTCATAGGGGCGCGGGACAATGAGCAGTTCTTC.

This chain connects TRBV11-2 to TRBJ2-7, with a tentative D call TRBD2 (6 bases). Trimming removed 1 base from V and 1 base from J, with 8 bases in between. From germline, CDR1 is SGHAT and CDR2 FQNNGV. This CDR3 region has 14 residues. CDR3 sequence reads: CASSLVGGSYEQYF. The CDR3 bases are TGTGCCAGCAGCTTAGTCGGAGGGTCCTACGAGCAGTACTTC.

CDR3 protein: CASSSVAYSYNEQFF. The CDR3 nucleotides read TGCGCCAGCAGCTCTGTGGCATACTCCTACAATGAGCAGTTCTTC. The chain uses TRBV5-1 and TRBJ2-1; the D is unclear. Germline V gives CDR1 SGHRS, CDR2 YFSETQ. Trimming removed 3 bases at V and 0 bases at J, with 10 bases between. This CDR3 has 15 amino acids. The full variable domain, rest sourced from reference TRBV5-1 and TRBJ2-1, is KAGVTQTPRYLIKTRGQQVTLSCSPISGHRSVSWYQQTPGQGLQFLFEYFSETQRNKGNFPGRFSGRQFSNSRSEMNVSTLELGDSALYLCASSSVAYSYNEQFFGPGTRLTVL.

This clone was seen just once. This sequence joins TRBV19 and TRBJ2-3; tentative D call: TRBD2 (7 bases). The CDR3 is 16 amino acids. Germline V gives CDR1 LNHDA, CDR2 SQIVND (reference sequence). V dropped 5 bases and J dropped 3 bases, with 18 bases sitting between them. CDR3 in DNA: TGTGCCAGTAGTTCAAGGCCGGGGGGCCTTACAGATACGCAGTATTTT. This gives the protein CASSSRPGGLTDTQYF.

The gene calls are TRBV7-8 and TRBJ2-3; D is undetermined. With 2 bases removed from V and 4 bases from J, the gap between germline ends came to 7 bases. This CDR3 is built from 13 residues. Looked up from germline, CDR1 is SGHVS and CDR2 is FQNEAQ. CDR3 nucleotides: TGTGCCAGCAGCTTATCAAGTTCAGATACGCAGTATTTT. Translation gives CASSLSSSDTQYF.

The J gene is TRBJ1-3, the V gene TRBV5-1; D call uncertain. This CDR3 spans 17 amino acids. The ends were cut back, 3 bases at V and 0 bases at J, with 16 bases in the middle. Germline loops: CDR1 SGHRS, CDR2 YFSETQ. CDR3 bases: TGCGCCAGCAGCTGGGGAGGAGGGTCCAGCTCTGGAAACACCATATATTTT. It encodes CASSWGGGSSSGNTIYF.

The V and J genes are TRBV5-4 and TRBJ1-5, with 7 bases lining up with TRBD1. Germline V gene lookup returns CDR1 SGHNT and CDR2 YYREEE (reference sequence). V was clipped by 4 bases and J by 7 bases; unmatched bases: 8. The CDR3 contains 14 residues. CDR3 nucleotide sequence: TGTGCCAGCAGCACGACAGGGTCTGGGCAGCCCCAGCATTTT. Protein product: CASSTTGSGQPQHF.

V and J are TRBV29-1 and TRBJ2-7, with TRBD1 matching over 10 bases. Trimming took 5 bases from V and 0 from J; bases not matched to a gene: 4. CDR3 length: 14 residues. Per germline, CDR1 SQVTM and CDR2 ANQGSEA. CDR3 DNA sequence: TGCAGCGTTTCGGGACAGGGGAGCTCCTACGAGCAGTACTTC. It yields the protein CSVSGQGSSYEQYF.

V usage is TRBV19 and J usage is TRBJ1-6, with D hard to call. Germline CDR1 is LNHDA and CDR2 is SQIVND (reference sequence). Deletions cut 3 bases from V and 9 bases from J, with 12 bases between. This CDR3 has 14 amino acids. CDR3 sequence (DNA): TGTGCCAGTAGTATGTATGGCAGTTTTTCACCCCTCCACTTT. Residues: CASSMYGSFSPLHF.